This T cell receptor beta chain was found in a study of blood T cell repertoires in COVID-19. The repertoire was sequenced with immunoSEQ multiplex PCR; TCRdb's copy has only in-frame clones and lacks some. The sample lists 300,000 or so clones; more than 75% were seen once. V shed 0 bases and J shed 5 bases, with 14 bases lying between them. This CDR3 region has 15 residues. Looked up from germline, CDR1 is MNHEY and CDR2 is SMNVEV (reference sequence). The chain recombines TRBV27 with TRBJ2-7; D is possibly TRBD1 (5 bases). Sequencing used peripheral blood. This TCR was recovered from a man aged 45-65 years with active or convalescent COVID-19. The CDR3 reads CASSLSYQVGDEQYF. The CDR3 DNA reads as TGTGCCAGCAGTTTATCCTATCAGGTAGGGGACGAGCAGTACTTC.